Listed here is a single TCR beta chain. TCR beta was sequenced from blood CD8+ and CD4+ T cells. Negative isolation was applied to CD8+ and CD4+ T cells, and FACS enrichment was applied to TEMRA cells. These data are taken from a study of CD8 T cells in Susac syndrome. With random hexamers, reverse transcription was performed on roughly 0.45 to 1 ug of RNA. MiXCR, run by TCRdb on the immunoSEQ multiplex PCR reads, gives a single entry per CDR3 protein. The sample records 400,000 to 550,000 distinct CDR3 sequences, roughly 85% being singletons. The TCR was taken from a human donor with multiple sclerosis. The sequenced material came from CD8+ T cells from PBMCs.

The CDR3 nucleotides read TGTGCCAGCAGCCGAGACGACTACGAGCAGTACTTC. Translation: CASSRDDYEQYF. V and J are TRBV13 and TRBJ2-7; no clear D gene. The CDR3 runs 12 residues. The V and J ends lost 5 bases and 3 bases respectively, with 8 bases between them. Germline CDR1 PRHDT, CDR2 FYEKMQ (reference sequence).